The clone carrying this TCR beta chain was counted many times. Its antigen is currently unknown. This sample's time point: sample taken at primary tumor resection. This specimen belongs to a study of spatial heterogeneity in lung cancer. TCRdb ran MiXCR on the 5' RACE reads and lists one entry per CDR3 protein. Of 3,500 to 4,000 distinct CDR3 sequences listed, 5% to 6% are singletons. General study results and limits: Mutation tallies in tumors tracked expanded intratumoral alpha and beta TCR counts.

The sequence came from a female donor with early-stage non-small cell lung cancer. The sequencing here drew on lung tumor tissue, taken at surgery.

The CDR3 DNA follows: TGTGCCTGCCAAGGGCCAACTAATGAAAAACTGTTTTTT. Its translation: CACQGPTNEKLFF. V and J are TRBV3-1 and TRBJ1-4; no firm D call. Looked up from germline, CDR1 is LGHDT and CDR2 is YNNKEL (reference sequence). V lost 11 bases and J lost 0, with 10 bases in between. CDR3 length: 13 residues.